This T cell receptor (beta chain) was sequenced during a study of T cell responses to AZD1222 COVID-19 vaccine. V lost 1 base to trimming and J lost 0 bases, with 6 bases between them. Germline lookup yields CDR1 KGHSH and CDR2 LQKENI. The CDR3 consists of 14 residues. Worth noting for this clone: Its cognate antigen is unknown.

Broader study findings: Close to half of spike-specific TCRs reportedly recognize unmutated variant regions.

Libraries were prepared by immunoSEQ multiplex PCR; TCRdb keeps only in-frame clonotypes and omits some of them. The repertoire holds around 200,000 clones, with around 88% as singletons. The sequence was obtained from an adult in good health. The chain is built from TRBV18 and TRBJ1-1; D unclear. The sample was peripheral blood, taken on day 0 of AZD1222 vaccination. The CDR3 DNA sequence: TGTGCCAGCTCACCACAGGGTATGAACACTGAAGCTTTCTTT. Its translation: CASSPQGMNTEAFF.